This T cell receptor (beta chain) appears in the sequencing data of a study of T cell clones after liver transplantation. V gave up 1 base and J gave up 0 bases, with 16 bases separating them. This CDR3 is 19 amino acids long. Germline CDR1 reads SGHAT; CDR2 reads FQNNGV. This table comes from immunoSEQ multiplex PCR, and its TCRdb copy is limited to in-frame clones, with some not included. This repertoire shows some 70,000 clones, over 70% found once; its top ten account for about 0.6%. This clonotype was obtained from a human donor who received a liver transplant. The source was CD4+ T cells from blood, collected before liver transplant. The chain joins TRBV11-2 to TRBJ2-6; TRBD1 might be the D (5 bases). CDR3 nucleotide sequence: TGTGCCAGCAGCTTAGTTGGCAGGGTGTATGGCTCTGGGGCCAACGTCCTGACTTTC. Amino acid sequence: CASSLVGRVYGSGANVLTF. Combining the CDR3 with reference TRBV11-2 and TRBJ2-6 gives the whole variable domain EAGVAQSPRYKIIEKRQSVAFWCNPISGHATLYWYQQILGQGPKLLIQFQNNGVVDDSQLPKDRFSAERLKGVDSTLKIQPAKLEDSAVYLCASSLVGRVYGSGANVLTFGAGSRLTVL.